This TCR beta chain derives from a study of blood T cell repertoires in COVID-19. The V and J ends lost 0 bases and 0 bases respectively, with 21 bases between them. CDR3 size: 19 residues. CDR1 and CDR2 (germline): SGHRS, YFSETQ. This clone has a handful of counts. Profiling relied on immunoSEQ multiplex PCR, and the TCRdb table lists in-frame clones only, not all of them. This table holds around 80,000 clones, 88% found once. This sequence originates from a human donor in a cohort sampled during active COVID-19. The sequenced sample was peripheral blood. The gene calls are TRBV5-1 and TRBJ1-1, with D possibly being TRBD1 (5 bases). CDR3: CASSLGQGMRGPVNTEAFF. In DNA, the CDR3 is TGCGCCAGCAGCTTGGGTCAAGGCATGCGGGGACCCGTGAACACTGAAGCTTTCTTT.